The source of this T cell receptor (beta chain) is a study of PD-1 blockade in mismatch repair-deficient tumors. Whole-study context: Patients had 12 mismatch repair-deficient cancer types, all previously treated and progressing.

The V and J ends lost 4 bases and 5 bases, in that order; junction bases with no gene match: 2. This CDR3 has 12 residues. Germline V lookup: CDR1 GTSNPN, CDR2 SVGIG (reference sequence). Produced via immunoSEQ multiplex PCR; TCRdb's table is partial and in-frame only. This table has about 120,000 clones, 85% to 90% appearing once. Every patient had mismatch repair deficiency by PCR or immunohistochemistry. This clonotype originated in an adult with mismatch repair-deficient cancer. This chain joins TRBV30 and TRBJ1-2, with 9 bases identical to TRBD1. The sequenced sample was peripheral blood, obtained just over 70 weeks after starting pembrolizumab. This CDR3 is CAWKDRGYGYTF. Here the CDR3 DNA reads TGTGCCTGGAAGGACAGGGGATATGGCTACACCTTC.